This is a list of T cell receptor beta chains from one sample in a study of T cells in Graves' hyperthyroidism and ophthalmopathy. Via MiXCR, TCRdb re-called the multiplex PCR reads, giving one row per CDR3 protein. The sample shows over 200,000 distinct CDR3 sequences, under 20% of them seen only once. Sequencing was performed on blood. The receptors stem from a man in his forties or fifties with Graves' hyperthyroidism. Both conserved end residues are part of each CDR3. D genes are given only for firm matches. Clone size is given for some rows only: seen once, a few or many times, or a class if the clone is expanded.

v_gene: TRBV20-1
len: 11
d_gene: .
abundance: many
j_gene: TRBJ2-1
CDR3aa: CSARVSYEQFF
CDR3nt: TGCAGTGCTAGAGTCAGCTATGAGCAGTTCTTC

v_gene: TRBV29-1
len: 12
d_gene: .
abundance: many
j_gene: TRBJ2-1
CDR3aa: CSVGSGRNEQFF
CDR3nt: TGCAGCGTTGGAAGCGGACGGAATGAGCAGTTCTTC

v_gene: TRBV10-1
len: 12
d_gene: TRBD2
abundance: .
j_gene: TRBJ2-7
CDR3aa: CATLAGAYEQYF
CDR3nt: TGCGCCACCCTTGCGGGGGCCTACGAGCAGTACTTC

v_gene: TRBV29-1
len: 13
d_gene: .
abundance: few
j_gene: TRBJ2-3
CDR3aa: CSVAIGGTDTQYF
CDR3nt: TGCAGCGTCGCAATTGGCGGCACAGATACGCAGTATTTT

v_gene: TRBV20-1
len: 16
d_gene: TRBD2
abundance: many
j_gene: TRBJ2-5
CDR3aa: CSARIPGLADQETQYF
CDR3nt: TGCAGTGCTAGAATCCCCGGACTAGCGGATCAAGAGACCCAGTACTTC

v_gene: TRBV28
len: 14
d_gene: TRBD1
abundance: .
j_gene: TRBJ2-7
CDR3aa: CASSSGQGEPEQYF
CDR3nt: TGTGCCAGCAGTTCCGGACAGGGGGAACCCGAGCAGTACTTC

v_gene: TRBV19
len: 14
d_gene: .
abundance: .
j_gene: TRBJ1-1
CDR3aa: CASSIQGLGTEAFF
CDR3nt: TGTGCCAGTAGTATTCAGGGGCTTGGGACTGAAGCTTTCTTT

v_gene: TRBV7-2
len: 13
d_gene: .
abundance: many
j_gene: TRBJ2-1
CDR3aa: CASSLGWDSQQFF
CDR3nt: TGTGCCAGCAGCTTAGGCTGGGACTCTCAGCAGTTCTTC

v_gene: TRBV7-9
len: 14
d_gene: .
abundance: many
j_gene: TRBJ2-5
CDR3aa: CASSLVGGGETQYF
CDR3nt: TGTGCCAGCAGCTTAGTAGGGGGAGGAGAGACCCAGTACTTC

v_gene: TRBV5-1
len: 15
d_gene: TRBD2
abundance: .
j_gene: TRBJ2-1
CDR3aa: CASSLASGMGGEQFF
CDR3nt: TGCGCCAGCAGCTTGGCTAGCGGGATGGGAGGTGAGCAGTTCTTC

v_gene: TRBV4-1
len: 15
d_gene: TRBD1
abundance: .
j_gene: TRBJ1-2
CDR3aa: CASSQPTGGVYGYTF
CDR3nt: TGCGCCAGCAGCCAACCGACAGGGGGTGTCTATGGCTACACCTTC

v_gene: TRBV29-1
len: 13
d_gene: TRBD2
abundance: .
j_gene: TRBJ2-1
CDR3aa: CSVSWTSGSEQFF
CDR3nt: TGCAGCGTAAGCTGGACTAGCGGGAGTGAGCAGTTCTTC

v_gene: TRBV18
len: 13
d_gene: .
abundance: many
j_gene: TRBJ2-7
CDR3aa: CASSPTAEYEQYF
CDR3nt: TGTGCCAGCTCACCAACAGCAGAGTACGAGCAGTACTTC

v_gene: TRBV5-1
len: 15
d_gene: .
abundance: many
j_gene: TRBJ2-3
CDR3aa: CASSLGRRLTDTQYF
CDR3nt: TGCGCCAGCAGCTTGGGGCGGAGACTCACAGATACGCAGTATTTT

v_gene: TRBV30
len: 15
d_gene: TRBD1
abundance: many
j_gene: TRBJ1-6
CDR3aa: CAWRLTGTGDSPLHF
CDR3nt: TGTGCCTGGAGACTCACCGGGACAGGGGATTCACCCCTCCACTTT

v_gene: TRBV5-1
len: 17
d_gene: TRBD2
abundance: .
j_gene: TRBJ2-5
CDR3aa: CASSLQRGHTTQETQYF
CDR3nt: TGTGCCAGCAGCTTGCAGCGGGGGCACACCACTCAAGAGACCCAGTACTTC

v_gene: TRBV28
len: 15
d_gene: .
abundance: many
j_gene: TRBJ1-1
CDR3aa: CASSFFGRLNTEAFF
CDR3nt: TGTGCCAGCAGTTTTTTTGGACGCTTGAACACTGAAGCTTTCTTT

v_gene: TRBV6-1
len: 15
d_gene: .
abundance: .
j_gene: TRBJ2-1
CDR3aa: CASSLLAPSYNEQFF
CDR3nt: TGTGCCAGCAGTCTACTAGCTCCGTCCTACAATGAGCAGTTCTTC

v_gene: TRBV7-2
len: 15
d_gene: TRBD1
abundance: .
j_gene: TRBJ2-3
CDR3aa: CASSFQGVDADTQYF
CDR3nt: TGTGCCAGCAGCTTCCAGGGGGTCGACGCAGATACGCAGTATTTT

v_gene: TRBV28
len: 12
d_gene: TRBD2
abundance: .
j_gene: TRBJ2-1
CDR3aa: CASTPGSGEQFF
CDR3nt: TGTGCCAGCACCCCGGGTAGCGGGGAGCAGTTCTTC

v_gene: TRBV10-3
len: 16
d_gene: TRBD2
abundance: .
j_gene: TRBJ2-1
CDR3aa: CAISGGLREGLNEQFF
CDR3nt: TGTGCCATCAGCGGGGGCCTACGGGAGGGTTTGAATGAGCAGTTCTTC

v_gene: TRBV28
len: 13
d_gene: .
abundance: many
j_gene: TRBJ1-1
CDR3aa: CASSEDGNTEAFF
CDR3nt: TGTGCCAGCAGTGAGGACGGGAACACTGAAGCTTTCTTT

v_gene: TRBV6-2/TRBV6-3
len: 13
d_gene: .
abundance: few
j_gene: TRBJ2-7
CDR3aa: CASSPTPSYEQYF
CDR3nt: TGTGCCAGCAGCCCTACCCCGTCCTACGAGCAGTACTTC

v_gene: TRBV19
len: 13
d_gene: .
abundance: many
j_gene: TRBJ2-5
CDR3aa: CASSDSTVETQYF
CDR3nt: TGTGCCAGTAGTGACTCTACGGTCGAGACCCAGTACTTC

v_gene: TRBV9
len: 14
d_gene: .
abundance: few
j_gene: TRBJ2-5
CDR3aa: CASSPLGGRETQYF
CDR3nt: TGTGCCAGCAGCCCCCTTGGGGGGCGCGAGACCCAGTACTTC

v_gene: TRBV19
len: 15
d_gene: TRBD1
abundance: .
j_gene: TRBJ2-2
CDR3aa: CATLPGTANTGELFF
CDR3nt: TGTGCCACCTTACCCGGGACAGCGAACACCGGGGAGCTGTTTTTT

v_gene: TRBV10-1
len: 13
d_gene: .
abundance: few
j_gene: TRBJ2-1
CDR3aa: CASSEDWDNEQFF
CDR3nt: TGCGCCAGCAGTGAGGATTGGGACAATGAGCAGTTCTTC

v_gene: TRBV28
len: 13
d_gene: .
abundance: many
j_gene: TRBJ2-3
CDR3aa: CASSLWGGHTQYF
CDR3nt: TGTGCCAGCAGTTTATGGGGGGGCCATACGCAGTATTTT

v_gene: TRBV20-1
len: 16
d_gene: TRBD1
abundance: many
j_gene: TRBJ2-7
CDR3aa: CSASEVRDRAAYEQYF
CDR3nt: TGCAGTGCTAGCGAAGTCCGGGACAGGGCAGCCTACGAGCAGTACTTC

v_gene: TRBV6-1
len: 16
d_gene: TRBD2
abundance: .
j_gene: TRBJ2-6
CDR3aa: CASRLAGVSGANVLTF
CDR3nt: TGTGCCAGCCGACTAGCGGGAGTTTCTGGGGCCAACGTCCTGACTTTC

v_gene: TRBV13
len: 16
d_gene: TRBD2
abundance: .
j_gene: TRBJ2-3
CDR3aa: CASSVWGLAGSNTQYF
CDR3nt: TGTGCCAGCAGCGTATGGGGCCTAGCGGGATCTAATACGCAGTATTTT

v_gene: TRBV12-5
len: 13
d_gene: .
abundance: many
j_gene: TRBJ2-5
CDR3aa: CASGIGHKETQYF
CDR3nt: TGTGCTAGTGGCATAGGACACAAAGAGACCCAGTACTTC

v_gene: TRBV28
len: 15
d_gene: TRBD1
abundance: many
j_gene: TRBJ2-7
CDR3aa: CASSEGTAQTYEQYF
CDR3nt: TGTGCCAGCAGTGAGGGGACAGCGCAAACCTACGAGCAGTACTTC

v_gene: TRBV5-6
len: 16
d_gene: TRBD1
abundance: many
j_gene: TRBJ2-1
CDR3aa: CASSSRPGQGVYEQFF
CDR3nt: TGTGCCAGCAGCTCTAGACCGGGACAGGGAGTCTATGAGCAGTTCTTC

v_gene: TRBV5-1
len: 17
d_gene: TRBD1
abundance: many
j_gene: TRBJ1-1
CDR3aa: CASSLRAQGAQGAEAFF
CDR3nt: TGCGCCAGCAGCTTGCGGGCGCAGGGGGCGCAGGGAGCTGAAGCTTTCTTT